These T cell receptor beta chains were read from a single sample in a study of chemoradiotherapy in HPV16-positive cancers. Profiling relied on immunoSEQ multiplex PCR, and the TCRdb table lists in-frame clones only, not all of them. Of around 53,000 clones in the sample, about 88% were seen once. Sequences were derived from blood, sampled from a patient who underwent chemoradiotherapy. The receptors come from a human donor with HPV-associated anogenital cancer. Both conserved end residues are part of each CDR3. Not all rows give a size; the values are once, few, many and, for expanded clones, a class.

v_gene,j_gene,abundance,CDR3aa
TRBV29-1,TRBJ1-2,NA,CSAPTSNYGYTF
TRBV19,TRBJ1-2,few,CASTDGVSGYTF
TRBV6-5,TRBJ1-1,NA,CASLLAQGPDTEAFF
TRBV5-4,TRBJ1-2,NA,CASSSGDRLHGYTF
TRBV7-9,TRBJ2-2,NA,CASSRTGGWTGELFF
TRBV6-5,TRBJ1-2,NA,CASSSLHGYTF
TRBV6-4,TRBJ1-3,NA,CASSDSRTGHSGNTIYF
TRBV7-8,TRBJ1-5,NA,CASSFRGREPQHF
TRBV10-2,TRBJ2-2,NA,CASTTGTGNTGELFF
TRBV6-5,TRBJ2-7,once,CASRQGPYEQYF
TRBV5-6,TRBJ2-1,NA,CASSFYGQSSYNEQFF
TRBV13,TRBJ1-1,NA,CASIQVVPLNTEAFF
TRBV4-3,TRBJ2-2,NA,CASSQAQNTGELFF
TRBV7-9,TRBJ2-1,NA,CASSFVGGRTYNEQFF
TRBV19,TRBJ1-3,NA,CASSTAPGQANTIYF
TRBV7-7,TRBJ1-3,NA,CASSLDSRQGNTIYF
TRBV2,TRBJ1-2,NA,CASFGGRNGYTF
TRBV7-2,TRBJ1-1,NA,CASSPVEGSGSEAFF
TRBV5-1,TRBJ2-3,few,CASSLGTATDTQYF
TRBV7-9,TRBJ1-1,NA,CASSLGSTGIGTEAFF
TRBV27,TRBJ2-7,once,CASSLKQGLIYEQYF
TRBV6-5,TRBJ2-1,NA,CASSFGQANNEQFF
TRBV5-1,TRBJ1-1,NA,CASSLPGSTEAFF
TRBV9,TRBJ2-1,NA,CASSAVSSGGYNEQFF
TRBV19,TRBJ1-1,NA,CASSIARDRANTEAFF
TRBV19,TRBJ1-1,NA,CASSPGTGRRGEAFF
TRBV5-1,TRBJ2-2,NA,CASSLAGDTGELFF